This T cell receptor beta chain was recorded in a study of cytomegalovirus exposure and HLA in healthy donors. As concerns this clone: Its antigen is still unknown.

Study conclusions and caveats: Most of the CMV-associated TCR beta chains (in a later analysis) appeared to be HLA-restricted. Researchers reported in a later analysis that a missense DCLRE1C variant was tied to TCR beta V- and J-gene trimming.

CDR3 length equals 16 residues. Germline V gene sequence: CDR1 SGHTA, CDR2 FQGTGA. J gave up 2 bases and V 5 bases, and 7 bases lay outside the gene matches. PCR used 60 Vbeta primers and 13 Jbeta primers. The table came from immunoSEQ multiplex PCR; TCRdb's copy has only in-frame clones and leaves some out. The sample lists 100,000 to 150,000 clones; 75% to 85% were seen once. V is TRBV7-3 and J is TRBJ2-3; the match to TRBD2 covers 10 bases. This clonotype originated in a woman between 35 and 50 years old in good health and CMV-seronegative. The source material was PBMCs. The CDR3 sequence is CASSPGLAAHTDTQYF. CDR3 sequence (DNA): TGTGCCAGCAGCCCCGGACTAGCGGCCCACACAGATACGCAGTATTTT. The full variable domain, with the rest looked up from reference TRBV7-3 and TRBJ2-3, is GAGVSQTPSNKVTEKGKYVELRCDPISGHTALYWYRQSLGQGPEFLIYFQGTGAADDSGLPNDRFFAVRPEGSVSTLKIQRTERGDSAVYLCASSPGLAAHTDTQYFGPGTRLTVL.